The 24 T cell receptor beta chains given below trace back to one sample, sequenced in a study of T-cell reconstitution after alpha-beta-depleted transplantation in children (dated by TCRdb to the mid-2010s). Library creation used PCR. Instrument used: Illumina HiSeq 2500. To normalize quantification of the TCRbeta repertoire, the TCR libraries were built with molecular barcoding that relied on unique molecular identifiers. TCRdb's own reprocessing of the public reads used fastp at Q25 and MiXCR and kept productive beta chains. Entries that share a CDR3 protein sequence are merged under the most common genes and DNA. In all, the sample holds about 980,000 distinct CDR3 sequences, and 25% to 30% of those were seen once. Clones ranked in the top ten supply more than 25% of the sample. The treatment or condition label of this sample denotes: allogeneic hematopoietic cell transplantation with graft depleted of TCRalphabeta T cells and CD19 B cells.

Sequencing used PBMCs, mostly from graft donor cells, obtained 360 days after TCRalphabeta/CD19-depleted stem cell transplant. Receptors were obtained from a boy in the first two years of life who had a stem cell transplant for SCID, so the T cells may come from the graft donor.

This clonotype came up once. This chain joins TRBV7-9 and TRBJ2-2; TRBD1 aligns across 12 bases. Germline V CDR1 and CDR2: SEHNR, FQNEAQ (reference sequence). This CDR3 region has 16 residues. The junction had 7 bases not matched to a gene; V was cut back by 4 bases and J by 7 bases. The DNA of the CDR3 is TGTGCCAGCAGCTCGCGGGACAGGGGGCATAACGGGGAGCTGTTTTTT. It encodes CASSSRDRGHNGELFF.

The chain carries TRBV6-5 and TRBJ2-1; no clear D gene. Germline V gene lookup returns CDR1 MNHEY and CDR2 SVGAGI. V lost 6 bases to trimming and J lost 3 bases, with 6 bases between them. The CDR3 consists of 12 residues. CDR3 amino acids: CASRKLYNEQFF. The CDR3 nucleotides are TGTGCCAGCAGAAAACTCTACAATGAGCAGTTCTTC.

The genes are TRBV20-1 and TRBJ2-2; tentatively, D is TRBD2 (5 bases). Looked up from germline, CDR1 is DFQATT and CDR2 is SNEGSKA (reference sequence). V was pared by 5 bases and J by 4 bases, with 23 bases between. This CDR3 is built from 17 residues. For the CDR3, the DNA is TGCAGTGCTCGACTACGGGTTGGGCGCGGGTCCACCGGGGAGCTGTTTTTT. Protein product: CSARLRVGRGSTGELFF.

This sequence joins TRBV5-1 and TRBJ2-3, with TRBD1 matching over 7 bases. CDR3 length equals 15 residues. Germline V CDR1 and CDR2: SGHRS, YFSETQ. With 5 bases clipped from V and 2 bases from J, the junction kept 8 bases outside the gene matches. The CDR3 DNA reads as TGCGCCAGCAGGGGCCCGGGACAGCCCACAGATACGCAGTATTTT. It translates to CASRGPGQPTDTQYF.

This clonotype was detected a few times. The chain carries TRBV4-3 and TRBJ2-5; 7 bases agree with TRBD1. Unmatched junction bases numbered 5, after V lost 0 bases and J lost 4 bases. CDR3 size: 15 residues. Germline lookup yields CDR1 LGHNA and CDR2 YSLEER. The DNA of the CDR3 is TGCGCCAGCAGCCAAGAACGAGGGGGCTTAGAGACCCAGTACTTC. Translation gives CASSQERGGLETQYF.

As DNA, the CDR3 is TGCGCCAGCAGCTCTCAGTGGGAGCAGTACTTC. Translation: CASSSQWEQYF. V gene TRBV5-1 combines with J gene TRBJ2-7; D gene ambiguous. Between the trimmed V and J ends, which lost 3 bases and 7 bases, there was a span of 8 bases. Germline-derived CDR1 and CDR2 are SGHRS and YFSETQ. The CDR3 extends over 11 amino acids.

This chain joins TRBV12-3 or TRBV12-4 and TRBJ2-1, with TRBD2 as a possible D gene (5 bases). The CDR3 has 14 residues. Trimming removed 3 bases at V and 5 bases at J, with 11 bases between. CDR3: CASSFWGAHNEQFF. Here the CDR3 DNA reads TGTGCCAGCAGTTTTTGGGGAGCCCACAATGAGCAGTTCTTC.

This clonotype has more than one count but fewer than ten. The chain couples TRBV3-1 to TRBJ2-2, with D perhaps TRBD1 (6 bases). Trimming took 4 bases from V and 7 from J, leaving 13 bases between them. CDR3 length: 14 residues. Germline CDR1 LGHDT, CDR2 YNNKEL (reference sequence). The CDR3: CASSPRRTVGELFF. The CDR3 DNA sequence: TGTGCCAGCAGCCCGCGCCGGACAGTCGGGGAGCTGTTTTTT.

V usage is TRBV4-1 and J usage is TRBJ2-3; D unresolved. V shed 2 bases and J shed 3 bases, with 6 bases lying between them. The CDR3 totals 13 residues. Germline values: CDR1 MGHRA, CDR2 YSYEKL. The CDR3 sequence: CASSQSWTDTQYF. As DNA, the CDR3 is TGCGCCAGCAGCCAAAGTTGGACAGATACGCAGTATTTT.

There are a few counts of this clonotype. In DNA, the CDR3 is TGCGCCAGCAGCCAAGTTCCGGTTATCGAGACCCAGTACTTC. It codes for CASSQVPVIETQYF. The chain carries TRBV4-1 and TRBJ2-5; D uncertain. The CDR3 is 14 residues long. Germline CDR1 and CDR2: MGHRA and YSYEKL. With 1 base removed from V and 5 bases from J, the gap between germline ends came to 11 bases.

V usage is TRBV20-1 and J usage is TRBJ2-6, with D uncertain. Trimming cost V 0 bases and J 5 bases, with 8 bases left between them. Germline V gene sequence: CDR1 DFQATT, CDR2 SNEGSKA (reference sequence). This CDR3 is 14 amino acids long. In DNA, the CDR3 is TGCAGTGCTAGAGACCCCAAGAGGGCCAACGTCCTGACTTTC. Protein: CSARDPKRANVLTF.

CDR3 protein: CASTQGGEGTDTQYF. CDR3 DNA: TGTGCCAGCACCCAGGGGGGGGAAGGCACAGATACGCAGTATTTT. The chain recombines TRBV6-1 with TRBJ2-3, with D tentatively TRBD1 or TRBD2 (7 bases each). CDR1 MNHNS and CDR2 SASEGT come from the germline V gene. The length of the CDR3 is 15 residues. V shed 7 bases and J shed 1 base, with 15 bases lying between them.

The CDR3 spells CASSRRTGLYYEQYF. The CDR3 DNA follows: TGTGCCAGCAGCCGTCGGACAGGCCTATACTACGAGCAGTACTTC. This chain uses TRBV5-5 with TRBJ2-7, with TRBD1 identical over 7 bases. Germline V CDR1 and CDR2: SGHKS, YYEKEE (reference sequence). The CDR3 totals 15 residues. The J segment lost 3 bases and the V segment lost 4 bases, leaving 10 bases of the junction unmatched.

This clonotype was detected only a few times. This chain uses TRBV14 with TRBJ2-5; D gene uncertain. This CDR3 is 11 amino acids long. Between the trimmed V and J ends, which lost 3 bases and 5 bases, there was a span of 4 bases. Germline V gene sequence: CDR1 SGHDN, CDR2 FVKESK. The CDR3 loop is CASSHAETQYF. For the CDR3, the DNA is TGTGCCAGCAGCCACGCTGAGACCCAGTACTTC. The full variable domain, completed using reference TRBV14 and TRBJ2-5, is EAGVTQFPSHSVIEKGQTVTLRCDPISGHDNLYWYRRVMGKEIKFLLHFVKESKQDESGMPNNRFLAERTGGTYSTLKVQPAELEDSGVYFCASSHAETQYFGPGTRLLVL.

The rearrangement joins TRBV20-1 to TRBJ1-4, with D uncertain. CDR1 is DFQATT, CDR2 SNEGSKA, per germline (reference sequence). The CDR3 covers 13 residues. Trimming removed 1 base at V and 7 bases at J, with 10 bases between. CDR3 nucleotide sequence: TGCAGTGCTAGAGCGGGTATTAGTGAAAAACTGTTTTTT. Protein: CSARAGISEKLFF.

The rearrangement links TRBV5-1 to TRBJ2-1; TRBD1 or TRBD2 may be the D gene (5 bases each). The germline CDR1 and CDR2 sequences are SGHRS and YFSETQ. This CDR3 has 14 residues. Trimming pared 4 bases from V and 4 bases from J, leaving 12 bases between. CDR3 DNA sequence: TGCGCCAGCAGCCTCCGGGACGGATACAATGAGCAGTTCTTC. Amino acids: CASSLRDGYNEQFF. Combining the CDR3 with reference TRBV5-1 and TRBJ2-1 gives the whole variable domain KAGVTQTPRYLIKTRGQQVTLSCSPISGHRSVSWYQQTPGQGLQFLFEYFSETQRNKGNFPGRFSGRQFSNSRSEMNVSTLELGDSALYLCASSLRDGYNEQFFGPGTRLTVL.

J is TRBJ2-5 and V is TRBV12-3 or TRBV12-4; possibly TRBD1 for D (6 bases). V dropped 5 bases and J dropped 4 bases, with 14 bases sitting between them. This CDR3 comprises 14 residues. In nucleotides, the CDR3 is TGTGCCAGCAGTCCGAACCTAGGGGGAGAGACCCAGTACTTC. Encoded protein: CASSPNLGGETQYF.

This clonotype was counted only a few times. The gene calls are TRBV6-1 and TRBJ2-3, with 7 bases aligning to TRBD1. The CDR3 has 14 residues. V trimming: 6 bases; J trimming: 2 bases; junction bases outside the gene matches: 5. The germline gives CDR1 MNHNS, CDR2 SASEGT. CDR3 sequence reads: CASRGQRLTDTQYF. DNA of the CDR3: TGTGCCAGCAGGGGACAGAGACTCACAGATACGCAGTATTTT.

This clonotype was recorded only once. The gene calls are TRBV6-5 and TRBJ2-7; D is uncertain. Trimming shortened V by 1 base and J by 2 bases, and 18 bases separated the two germline ends. Germline lookup yields CDR1 MNHEY and CDR2 SVGAGI. The CDR3 is 17 amino acids. CDR3: CASSYLGNLVFPYEQYF. The CDR3 DNA reads as TGTGCCAGCAGTTACTTAGGGAACCTTGTATTCCCCTACGAGCAGTACTTC.

This clonotype was observed at least ten times. V is TRBV4-3 and J is TRBJ2-1; TRBD1 or TRBD2 may be the D gene (5 bases each). This CDR3 has 17 amino acids. V was clipped by 0 bases and J by 6 bases, with 18 bases between them. Germline V CDR1 and CDR2: LGHNA, YSLEER. DNA of the CDR3: TGCGCCAGCAGCCAAGAGGCCCCGGTTTTTGGGGGCAATGAGCAGTTCTTC. Its translation is CASSQEAPVFGGNEQFF.

This clonotype showed up just a few times. The rearrangement links TRBV12-3 or TRBV12-4 to TRBJ2-1; no firm D call. This CDR3 is built from 14 residues. V lost 7 bases and J lost 6, with 16 bases in between. The CDR3 protein is CASKAALDVNEQFF. The CDR3 DNA sequence: TGTGCCAGCAAGGCCGCTTTAGACGTCAATGAGCAGTTCTTC.

Many counts were recorded for this clonotype. The rearrangement links TRBV4-1 to TRBJ1-1; no clear D. This CDR3 is built from 14 residues. V lost 1 base and J 0 bases, leaving 6 bases between the germline ends. The germline V gene has CDR1 MGHRA and CDR2 YSYEKL. The CDR3 region is CASSQGHLNTEAFF. The CDR3 DNA is TGCGCCAGCAGCCAAGGACACCTGAACACTGAAGCTTTCTTT.

The rearrangement links TRBV29-1 to TRBJ2-5, with 8 bases that match TRBD1. The CDR3 is 13 amino acids. J gave up 4 bases and V 3 bases, and 4 bases lay outside the gene matches. In germline, CDR1 is SQVTM, CDR2 ANQGSEA. CDR3 in amino acids: CSVDRGRRETQYF. CDR3 coding DNA: TGCAGCGTTGACAGGGGGCGGAGAGAGACCCAGTACTTC.

V gene TRBV5-1 combines with J gene TRBJ1-6; TRBD1 agrees at 9 bases. Trimming removed 0 bases from V and 4 bases from J; junction bases left unmatched: 5. The germline CDR1 and CDR2 sequences are SGHRS and YFSETQ. The CDR3 has 17 residues. The CDR3 DNA reads TGCGCCAGCAGCTTGGCGGCGGACAGGGGATATAATTCACCCCTCCACTTT. This translates into CASSLAADRGYNSPLHF.